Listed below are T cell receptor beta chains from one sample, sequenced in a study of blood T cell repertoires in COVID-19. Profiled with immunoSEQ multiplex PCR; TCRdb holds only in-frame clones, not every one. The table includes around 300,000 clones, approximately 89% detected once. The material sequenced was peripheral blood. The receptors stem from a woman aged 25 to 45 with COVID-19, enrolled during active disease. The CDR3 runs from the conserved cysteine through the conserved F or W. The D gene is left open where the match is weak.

cdr3_nt: TGTGCCAGCAGTTACCGCCGGACAGGCGGGTATGGCTACACCTTC
cdr3_aa: CASSYRRTGGYGYTF
v_call: TRBV6-5
j_call: TRBJ1-2
d_call: TRBD1

cdr3_nt: TGTGCCAGAAGCTTGAAAGGGGGCTTCGACTATGGCTACACCTTC
cdr3_aa: CARSLKGGFDYGYTF
v_call: TRBV5-3
j_call: TRBJ1-2
d_call: TRBD1

cdr3_nt: TGTGCCAGCAGCCCCGGACAGGGGGCACAGCATAATTCACCCCTCCACTTT
cdr3_aa: CASSPGQGAQHNSPLHF
v_call: TRBV11-3
j_call: TRBJ1-6
d_call: TRBD1

cdr3_nt: TGTGCCAGCAGGAGGCTAGCGGGGGGGCCGAGGCAAGAGACCCAGTACTTC
cdr3_aa: CASRRLAGGPRQETQYF
v_call: TRBV28
j_call: TRBJ2-5
d_call: TRBD2

cdr3_nt: TGTGCCAGCAGGGCCGACAGGGGAGTAAGCAATCAGCCCCAGCATTTT
cdr3_aa: CASRADRGVSNQPQHF
v_call: TRBV2
j_call: TRBJ1-5
d_call: TRBD1

cdr3_nt: TGTGCCAGCAGCCTTAGACAGGCTGCTAACTATGGCTACACCTTC
cdr3_aa: CASSLRQAANYGYTF
v_call: TRBV4-2
j_call: TRBJ1-2
d_call: .

cdr3_nt: TGTGCCAGCAGCTTACCTAGACAGGGCCCCTACAATGAGCAGTTCTTC
cdr3_aa: CASSLPRQGPYNEQFF
v_call: TRBV7-9
j_call: TRBJ2-1
d_call: TRBD1

cdr3_nt: TGTGCCAGTAGTATCACAGGGCTTAGCAATCAGCCCCAGCATTTT
cdr3_aa: CASSITGLSNQPQHF
v_call: TRBV19
j_call: TRBJ1-5
d_call: .

cdr3_nt: TGTGCCAGCAGTCCCGCGGGATTAAGTGGCAATCAGCCCCAGCATTTT
cdr3_aa: CASSPAGLSGNQPQHF
v_call: TRBV7-9
j_call: TRBJ1-5
d_call: .

cdr3_nt: TGCGCCAGCAGCTTGGAGGGGACAGGCAACTATGGCTACACCTTC
cdr3_aa: CASSLEGTGNYGYTF
v_call: TRBV5-1
j_call: TRBJ1-2
d_call: TRBD1

cdr3_nt: TGTGCCACCGGGGGGGGTATTGGGGCCAATCAGCCCCAGCATTTT
cdr3_aa: CATGGGIGANQPQHF
v_call: TRBV24-1
j_call: TRBJ1-5
d_call: .

cdr3_nt: TGTGCCAGCAGTTACCGGCCGGGGGGTTCACCCCTCCACTTT
cdr3_aa: CASSYRPGGSPLHF
v_call: TRBV6-6
j_call: TRBJ1-6
d_call: .

cdr3_nt: TGCGCCAGCAGCATCCGGGTCGTCGATGAAAAACTGTTTTTT
cdr3_aa: CASSIRVVDEKLFF
v_call: TRBV4-1
j_call: TRBJ1-4
d_call: .

cdr3_nt: TGTGCCAGCAACGGGGAGCTTGGCTCTGGCTACACCTTC
cdr3_aa: CASNGELGSGYTF
v_call: TRBV28
j_call: TRBJ1-2
d_call: .

cdr3_nt: TGTGCCAGCAGCTTAGATACAGGGCTAACTTTTGGCTACACCTTC
cdr3_aa: CASSLDTGLTFGYTF
v_call: TRBV7-2
j_call: TRBJ1-2
d_call: .

cdr3_nt: TGTGCCAGCAGCTTGGGACAGGGGGTGCTTGGGGCCAACGTCCTGACTTTC
cdr3_aa: CASSLGQGVLGANVLTF
v_call: TRBV5-4
j_call: TRBJ2-6
d_call: TRBD1

cdr3_nt: TGCACCAGCAGCCAAACCCCGGGACAGACTTACACTGAAGCTTTCTTT
cdr3_aa: CTSSQTPGQTYTEAFF
v_call: TRBV1
j_call: TRBJ1-1
d_call: .

cdr3_nt: TGCGCCAGCAGCCTAACACATCAAGTTAATTCACCCCTCCACTTT
cdr3_aa: CASSLTHQVNSPLHF
v_call: TRBV4-3
j_call: TRBJ1-6
d_call: .

cdr3_nt: TGTGCCAGCAGCCCTATACAGGAAGATACAGATACGCAGTATTTT
cdr3_aa: CASSPIQEDTDTQYF
v_call: TRBV11-3
j_call: TRBJ2-3
d_call: .

cdr3_nt: TGTGCCAGCACTATAGCGGGGGGACGCACAGATACGCAGTATTTT
cdr3_aa: CASTIAGGRTDTQYF
v_call: TRBV6-5
j_call: TRBJ2-3
d_call: TRBD2

cdr3_nt: TGTGCCAGCAGCCAGTCCGGGGGGGACGTCACCGGGGAGCTGTTTTTT
cdr3_aa: CASSQSGGDVTGELFF
v_call: TRBV3-1/TRBV3-2
j_call: TRBJ2-2
d_call: TRBD2

cdr3_nt: TGCGCCAGCAGCCTTTACATGTTCTACGAGCAGTACTTC
cdr3_aa: CASSLYMFYEQYF
v_call: TRBV4-1
j_call: TRBJ2-7
d_call: .

cdr3_nt: TGTGCCACCAGCAGAGTAGGGGGAAACCGGGACTCTGGAAACACCATATATTTT
cdr3_aa: CATSRVGGNRDSGNTIYF
v_call: TRBV15
j_call: TRBJ1-3
d_call: .

cdr3_nt: TGTGCCAGCAAACTAGCCGGGACAGCCAATTCACCCCTCCACTTT
cdr3_aa: CASKLAGTANSPLHF
v_call: TRBV6-5
j_call: TRBJ1-6
d_call: TRBD1

cdr3_nt: TGTGCCAGCAGCTTATTGAGCAGAGGGGGTAATCAGCCCCAGCATTTT
cdr3_aa: CASSLLSRGGNQPQHF
v_call: TRBV7-2
j_call: TRBJ1-5
d_call: .

cdr3_nt: TGTGCCAGTAGTGTACAGGGGGCGAATGGCTACACCTTC
cdr3_aa: CASSVQGANGYTF
v_call: TRBV19
j_call: TRBJ1-2
d_call: TRBD1

cdr3_nt: TGTGCCTGGACCTTTCGCCGTTCAACAGGGGTAGGATGGGAGCTGTTTTTT
cdr3_aa: CAWTFRRSTGVGWELFF
v_call: TRBV30
j_call: TRBJ2-2
d_call: TRBD1

cdr3_nt: TGTGCCAGCAGCGCTCAGGGGGGCTCTGGAAACACCATATATTTT
cdr3_aa: CASSAQGGSGNTIYF
v_call: TRBV7-6
j_call: TRBJ1-3
d_call: TRBD1

cdr3_nt: TGTGCCAGCAGCCTGACAGGGAACTATGGCTACACCTTC
cdr3_aa: CASSLTGNYGYTF
v_call: TRBV6-6
j_call: TRBJ1-2
d_call: TRBD1